The rows below give T cell receptor beta chains drawn from one sample of a study of molecular identifiers for immune sequencing clone quantification. One entry per CDR3 protein results from TCRdb running MiXCR on the PCR reads. The sample records under 600,000 distinct CDR3 sequences, about a fifth being singletons. The sequencing input was naive CD8+ T cells from blood, with Jurkat cell RNA spiked in. These TCRs come from a human donor in good health. Some libraries in this study had Jurkat cell RNA spiked in. The CDR3 runs from the conserved cysteine through the conserved F or W. Each record gives: J gene, V gene, D gene, clone size, CDR3 protein, CDR3 DNA. The D gene is left open where the match is weak. Only some rows state a clone size, as once, few, many or a class for expanded clones.

>TRBJ2-3|TRBV14|TRBD2|-
CASSQDLSGGLLDTQYF
TGTGCCAGCAGCCAAGATCTTAGCGGGGGGCTTCTGGATACGCAGTATTTT
>TRBJ2-7|TRBV6-2/TRBV6-3|-|few
CASTKGRLSFTYEQYF
TGTGCCAGCACCAAGGGACGGCTATCGTTCACCTACGAGCAGTACTTC
>TRBJ2-3|TRBV7-6|-|many
CASSLDELRDSTDTQYF
TGTGCCAGCAGCTTAGACGAGCTCCGGGACAGCACAGATACGCAGTATTTT
>TRBJ1-1|TRBV4-3|-|many
CASSQDSTNEAFF
TGCGCCAGCAGCCAAGACTCAACAAATGAAGCTTTCTTT
>TRBJ2-3|TRBV28|-|once
CASSLPGRDTDTQYF
TGTGCCAGCAGTTTGCCGGGCCGGGACACAGATACGCAGTATTTT
>TRBJ1-5|TRBV21-1|-|many
CASSKVPGLIHSNQPQHF
TGTGCCAGCAGCAAAGTCCCCGGGCTGATACATAGCAATCAGCCCCAGCATTTT
>TRBJ1-2|TRBV10-3|-|-
CAITEEGSVSGYTF
TGTGCCATCACGGAGGAGGGCTCCGTAAGTGGCTACACCTTC
>TRBJ2-1|TRBV7-9|-|-
CASSPGPSNEQFF
TGTGCCAGCAGCCCGGGACCGAGCAATGAGCAGTTCTTC
>TRBJ2-7|TRBV7-6|TRBD1|few
CASSLEGQGSYEQYF
TGTGCCAGCAGCTTAGAGGGACAGGGATCCTACGAGCAGTACTTC
>TRBJ2-1|TRBV7-6|TRBD1|few
CASSLRQGPKNEQFF
TGTGCCAGCAGCCTGAGACAGGGCCCAAAGAATGAGCAGTTCTTC
>TRBJ2-7|TRBV20-1|TRBD2|many
CSDRLAATYEQYF
TGCAGTGACCGACTAGCTGCAACCTACGAGCAGTACTTC
>TRBJ2-1|TRBV21-1|-|-
CASSKELYSEQFF
TGTGCCAGCAGCAAAGAACTCTACAGTGAGCAGTTCTTC
>TRBJ2-3|TRBV5-1|TRBD1|-
CASSASPRDRVLVTDTQYF
TGCGCCAGCAGCGCTAGCCCCCGGGACAGGGTTCTTGTGACAGATACGCAGTATTTT
>TRBJ1-5|TRBV12-3/TRBV12-4|TRBD1|-
CASSSTTGGSNQPQRF
TGTGCCAGCAGTTCAACAACAGGGGGTAGCAATCAGCCCCAGCGTTTT
>TRBJ1-3|TRBV28|-|few
CASKAWGAGNTIYF
TGTGCCAGCAAAGCCTGGGGCGCTGGAAACACCATATATTTT
>TRBJ2-3|TRBV19|-|few
CASSGWGADTQYF
TGTGCCAGTAGCGGGTGGGGGGCAGATACGCAGTATTTT
>TRBJ2-7|TRBV28|-|-
CASRRDEQYF
TGTGCCAGCAGGAGGGACGAGCAGTACTTC
>TRBJ1-2|TRBV20-1|-|once
CSARDVPNKRENGYTF
TGCAGTGCTAGAGATGTCCCGAATAAGAGGGAGAATGGCTACACCTTC
>TRBJ2-1|TRBV3-1|-|-
CASSHAEDNEQFF
TGTGCCAGCAGCCACGCGGAGGACAATGAGCAGTTCTTC
>TRBJ2-1|TRBV13|-|few
CASSLGRGVVPNNEQFF
TGTGCCAGCAGCTTAGGCAGGGGAGTCGTTCCTAATAATGAGCAGTTCTTC
>TRBJ2-7|TRBV4-1|-|-
CASSQGGTLLYEQCF
TGCGCCAGCAGCCAAGGAGGGACACTCCTTTACGAGCAGTGCTTC
>TRBJ2-5|TRBV7-9|-|many
CASSPDSFQETQYF
TGTGCCAGCAGCCCGGACAGCTTCCAAGAGACCCAGTACTTC
>TRBJ2-5|TRBV5-6|TRBD1|once
CASSFGQGAKTQYF
TGTGCCAGCAGCTTTGGGCAGGGGGCAAAGACCCAGTACTTC
>TRBJ1-5|TRBV30|-|-
CAWALQGWSQPQHF
TGTGCCTGGGCCCTACAGGGATGGTCACAGCCCCAGCATTTT
>TRBJ2-5|TRBV7-6|-|-
CVSSLALDLETQYF
TGTGTCAGCAGCTTAGCGCTTGATTTAGAGACCCAGTACTTC
>TRBJ2-7|TRBV7-9|-|few
CASSPGVWDAQRVYEQYF
TGTGCCAGCAGCCCTGGAGTTTGGGACGCCCAAAGGGTCTACGAGCAGTACTTC
>TRBJ2-5|TRBV28|TRBD2|few
CASTQGLAQETQYF
TGTGCCAGCACCCAGGGACTAGCTCAAGAGACCCAGTACTTC
>TRBJ2-1|TRBV27|-|-
CASSLSGRSYNEQFF
TGTGCCAGCAGTTTATCGGGCCGCTCCTACAATGAGCAGTTCTTC
>TRBJ2-4|TRBV19|TRBD1|few
CASTGQGGKNIQYF
TGTGCCAGTACCGGACAGGGAGGCAAAAACATTCAGTACTTC
>TRBJ2-4|TRBV2|TRBD2|many
CASRTLAGADIQYF
TGTGCCAGCAGAACCCTAGCGGGGGCGGACATTCAGTACTTC
>TRBJ2-7|TRBV13|TRBD2|few
CASSLVGTSGNYEQYF
TGTGCCAGCAGCTTAGTTGGGACTAGCGGAAACTACGAGCAGTACTTC
>TRBJ2-1|TRBV9|TRBD1|few
CASSVSGTGYNEQFF
TGTGCCAGCAGCGTCTCCGGGACAGGCTACAATGAGCAGTTCTTC
>TRBJ2-5|TRBV30|-|few
CAWRLLGQETQYF
TGTGCCTGGAGACTGCTGGGCCAAGAGACCCAGTACTTC
>TRBJ2-5|TRBV5-6|TRBD1|few
CASSSNRGVGETQYF
TGTGCCAGCAGCTCAAACAGGGGGGTAGGAGAGACCCAGTACTTC
>TRBJ1-1|TRBV7-9|-|many
CASSYEGGTEAFF
TGTGCCAGCAGTTATGAGGGGGGCACTGAAGCTTTCTTT
>TRBJ1-3|TRBV3-1|-|-
CASSQEFGGSGNTIYF
TGTGCCAGCAGCCAAGAGTTTGGGGGGTCTGGAAACACCATATATTTT
>TRBJ2-2|TRBV4-3|-|few
CASSQSIGQNTGELFF
TGCGCCAGCAGCCAATCAATAGGACAGAACACCGGGGAGCTGTTTTTT
>TRBJ2-2|TRBV19|-|-
CASIGETNTGELFF
TGTGCCAGTATTGGGGAGACGAACACCGGGGAGCTGTTTTTT
>TRBJ2-7|TRBV29-1|-|few
CSVGGGAAPRSYEQYF
TGCAGCGTTGGGGGGGGGGCCGCGCCCCGGTCCTACGAGCAGTACTTC
>TRBJ1-1|TRBV15|TRBD1|few
CATSRDIQGVNTEAFF
TGTGCCACCAGCAGAGATATCCAGGGGGTGAACACTGAAGCTTTCTTT
>TRBJ2-7|TRBV7-9|TRBD2|-
CASSAGTGGEVGEQYF
TGTGCCAGCAGCGCGGGGACGGGAGGTGAGGTGGGTGAGCAGTACTTC
>TRBJ2-5|TRBV5-4|-|many
CASRPWTGSKETQYF
TGTGCCAGCAGGCCTTGGACGGGTTCGAAAGAGACCCAGTACTTC
>TRBJ2-5|TRBV3-1|-|few
CASSQGGRTAEPQYF
TGTGCCAGCAGCCAAGGGGGTCGGACCGCTGAGCCCCAGTACTTC
>TRBJ2-1|TRBV12-3/TRBV12-4|TRBD1|many
CASNEGAAYNEQFF
TGTGCCAGTAACGAGGGGGCCGCCTACAATGAGCAGTTCTTC
>TRBJ1-5|TRBV27|-|-
CASSLGGGLQPQHF
TGTGCCAGCAGTTTAGGTGGGGGTCTTCAGCCCCAGCATTTT
>TRBJ2-2|TRBV5-1|TRBD2|many
CASSLGPGLAGQENTGELFF
TGCGCCAGCAGCTTGGGTCCGGGACTAGCGGGACAGGAGAACACCGGGGAGCTGTTTTTT
>TRBJ2-7|TRBV29-1|TRBD1|-
CSVRDSLGNEQYF
TGCAGCGTCAGGGACAGTTTGGGAAACGAGCAGTACTTC
>TRBJ1-2|TRBV4-1|TRBD1|once
CASSPEGQGLYGHTF
TGCGCCAGCAGCCCAGAGGGACAGGGGTTGTATGGCCACACCTTC
>TRBJ2-3|TRBV7-2|TRBD2|many
CASSLFPQREVVPDTQYF
TGTGCCAGCAGCTTATTCCCCCAGCGGGAGGTCGTCCCAGATACGCAGTATTTT
>TRBJ1-5|TRBV6-1|-|many
CASSEETGLNQPQHF
TGTGCCAGCAGTGAAGAGACAGGACTCAATCAGCCCCAGCATTTT
>TRBJ2-2|TRBV19|-|many
CASLNTGELFF
TGTGCCAGTCTGAACACCGGGGAGCTGTTTTTT
>TRBJ2-1|TRBV24-1|TRBD2|-
CATSDLTSGSSYNEQFF
TGTGCCACCAGTGATTTGACTAGCGGAAGCTCCTACAATGAGCAGTTCTTC
>TRBJ2-7|TRBV19|-|-
CASSMGGQSSEQYF
TGTGCCAGTAGCATGGGGGGCCAGTCGAGCGAGCAGTACTTC
>TRBJ2-3|TRBV28|TRBD1|many
CASSFGWGQGLLTSTDTQYF
TGTGCCAGCAGTTTTGGTTGGGGACAGGGGCTCTTGACGTCCACAGATACGCAGTATTTT
>TRBJ2-7|TRBV7-9|TRBD1|-
CASSLGGGTAYEQYF
TGTGCCAGCAGCTTAGGAGGGGGCACCGCCTACGAGCAGTACTTC
>TRBJ1-4|TRBV7-9|-|many
CASSLGDHGRINEKLFF
TGTGCCAGCAGCTTAGGTGATCACGGACGGATTAATGAAAAACTGTTTTTT
>TRBJ2-7|TRBV7-2|-|few
CASSSPGAGGYEQYF
TGTGCCAGCAGCTCCCCAGGGGCGGGTGGGTACGAGCAGTACTTC
>TRBJ2-7|TRBV29-1|TRBD1|many
CSVEGTGTYEQYF
TGCAGCGTTGAAGGGACAGGGACCTACGAGCAGTACTTC
>TRBJ2-3|TRBV16|-|-
CASNLSADTQYF
TGTGCCAGCAACCTTTCGGCAGATACGCAGTATTTT
>TRBJ2-3|TRBV12-2|-|-
CASRPRPGGPTKTQYF
TGTGCAAGTCGCCCGCGGCCGGGAGGGCCGACAAAGACGCAGTATTTT